This T cell receptor (beta chain) was identified in a study of CD8 T cells in Susac syndrome (dated by TCRdb to between 2017 and 2020). A note on the overall study: Of the Susac syndrome patients who were sequenced, eight were in clinical remission while six had clinically active disease. Repertoire sequencing was used to test whether CD8+ T cell activation and differentiation in Susac syndrome was antigen driven. At the time of blood withdrawal, Susac syndrome patients were either therapy-naive, taking corticosteroids (with some also receiving IVIg), or on IVIg alone.

About this clonotype: Its antigen has not been determined. Per-base quality was not reported, and no clone a single base away is much larger than it.

RNA was extracted using the RNeasy kit, and about 0.45 to 1 ug of the RNA was reverse transcribed with random hexamers. The immunoSEQ multiplex PCR assay, which covers 54 Vbeta and 13 Jbeta segments, was used to amplify TCR beta CDR3 regions. Bias from PCR amplification was corrected by using a synthetic template baseline for primer optimization and for computational correction. Turning to the authors' computational methods: Reads were assigned to V, D and J genes according to IMGT and analyzed in immunoSEQ Analyzer, with only productive sequences retained. Clonality was calculated as one minus the Shannon entropy normalized by log2 of the number of productive unique sequences. For each patient and control, public and private clones were evaluated within the 100 most prevalent clones. Susac-specific clones were defined as absent from healthy and MS cohorts, over a thousand published viral clones and other ImmuneACCESS disease sequences. TCRdb applied fastp at Q25 and MiXCR to the public reads, then kept only in-frame beta chains. CDR3 protein duplicates are merged, each entry listing the most common genes and DNA. None of the V and J calls come from the authors' own analysis; TCRdb made them. The sample table lists 170,000 or so distinct CDR3 sequences, 95% to 97% of them with a count of one. Less than 0.15% of the sample rests with the top ten.

High-throughput TCR beta sequencing profiled peripheral blood CD8+ and CD4+ T cells from healthy donors, Susac syndrome patients and multiple sclerosis patients. The Susac syndrome patients fulfilled recently defined diagnostic criteria for definite or probable disease. CD8+ TEMRA cells were enriched by FACS, while bulk CD8+ and CD4+ T cells were purified by magnetic negative isolation. Blood was drawn into EDTA tubes, processed within 24 hours, and PBMCs were isolated by density gradient centrifugation. PBMCs destined for TCR sequencing were cryopreserved in liquid nitrogen and later thawed in a 37 °C water bath. A purity of at least 90% was achieved for sorted or isolated CD4+, CD8+ and CD8+ TEMRA cells. Results the study describes overall, beyond this receptor: In patients with Susac syndrome, the CD4+ T cell repertoire showed no detectable clonal expansion. The number of individuals in the TCR sequencing and HLA analysis was recognized as being relatively small.

The CDR3 starts with the cysteine, ends with the phenylalanine, and has 15 residues. The entry retains the CDR3 DNA only, 45 bases that are in frame from base 1. V is pared back by 5 bases and J by 2 bases, with 16 bases lying between the germline termini. CDR1 and CDR2 (MDHEN, SYDVKM) derive from the germline V gene. Sequencing was done on a sample of CD4+ T cells from PBMCs. The sequence links TRBV28 to TRBJ2-7, with TRBD2 as a weak D call on 6 bases. This TCR was sampled from a human donor with Susac syndrome. The encoded CDR3 is CASSHRDFPAYEQYF. The base sequence is TGTGCCAGCAGTCACCGGGACTTCCCCGCCTACGAGCAGTACTTC.